The 31 T cell receptor beta chains given below trace back to one sample, sequenced in a study of blood T cell repertoires in COVID-19. The data were produced by immunoSEQ multiplex PCR, yet TCRdb's version contains in-frame clones alone and is incomplete. The sample carries a few hundred thousand clones, 85% to 90% recorded once. The specimen sequenced was PBMCs or T cells enriched from blood (not recorded which). The receptors come from a young woman who had recovered from COVID-19.

In this sample, this clone turned up a few times. This rearrangement joins TRBV10-3 to TRBJ1-4; TRBD1 is a possible D gene (5 bases). Trimming took 0 bases from V and 4 from J, leaving 9 bases between them. In germline, CDR1 is ENHRY, CDR2 SYGVKD. The CDR3 loop spans 15 amino acids. The DNA of the CDR3 is TGTGCCATCAGTGAGTCGTGGCAGGGTAATGAAAAACTGTTTTTT. Translating it yields CAISESWQGNEKLFF.

This chain joins TRBV28 and TRBJ1-6; D uncertain. The CDR3 covers 12 residues. V was cut by 4 bases and J by 17 bases, with 15 bases left in between. Looked up from germline, CDR1 is MDHEN and CDR2 is SYDVKM. CDR3 nucleotides: TGTGCCAGCAGTTCCCTTCAAGTCCTATTCCACTTT. It translates to CASSSLQVLFHF.

The rearrangement uses TRBV6-2 or TRBV6-3 and TRBJ1-2, with unresolved D. V gave up 1 base and J gave up 1 base, with 4 bases separating them. This CDR3 is built from 13 residues. Germline assignment: CDR1 MNHEY and CDR2 SVGEGT. The DNA of the CDR3 is TGTGCCAGCAGTTACTTTTATAACTATGGCTACACCTTC. It encodes CASSYFYNYGYTF.

Here the CDR3 reads CASSPRVSGGRPEETQYF. The CDR3 nucleotides are TGTGCCAGCAGCCCAAGGGTTAGCGGGGGAAGACCCGAAGAGACCCAGTACTTC. The chain employs TRBV4-2 and TRBJ2-5; TRBD2 matches at 9 bases. The CDR3 contains 18 residues. Germline values: CDR1 LGHNA, CDR2 YNFKEQ. V gave up 4 bases and J gave up 3 bases; unmatched junction bases: 15.

This rearrangement joins TRBV6-5 to TRBJ1-2; 11 bases are a match to TRBD1. V dropped 6 bases and J dropped 5; count of bases not matched to a gene: 8. The germline gives CDR1 MNHEY, CDR2 SVGAGI. This CDR3 is built from 15 residues. The chain's CDR3 is CASRPGQGARYGYTF. CDR3 nucleotides: TGTGCCAGCAGACCCGGACAGGGGGCAAGGTATGGCTACACCTTC.

This sequence joins TRBV4-1 and TRBJ2-4, with 16 bases identical to TRBD2. Unmatched junction bases numbered 3, after V lost 3 bases and J lost 1 base. The CDR3 consists of 18 residues. Germline loops: CDR1 MGHRA, CDR2 YSYEKL. The CDR3 nucleotides are TGCGCCAGCAGCCATGGGACTAGCGGGGGGGCGGCCAAAAACATTCAGTACTTC. It specifies CASSHGTSGGAAKNIQYF.

V is TRBV19 and J is TRBJ1-2; 8 bases are shared with TRBD1. CDR3 length: 17 residues. V lost 3 bases, J lost 5 bases, and 14 bases stayed unmatched. The germline V gene has CDR1 LNHDA and CDR2 SQIVND (reference sequence). The CDR3, as DNA: TGTGCCAGTAGTATCCCCGGGACAGGTTTCCTCCGTTATGGCTACACCTTC. It is translated as CASSIPGTGFLRYGYTF.

The CDR3 spells CASSPFGTDSYGYTF. CDR3 DNA: TGTGCCAGCTCACCATTCGGGACAGACTCCTATGGCTACACCTTC. This rearrangement joins TRBV18 to TRBJ1-2; TRBD1 matches 7 bases. The junction had 7 bases not matched to a gene; V was cut back by 2 bases and J by 4 bases. Looked up from germline, CDR1 is KGHSH and CDR2 is LQKENI. The CDR3 covers 15 residues.

The gene calls are TRBV4-1 and TRBJ1-3; the D gene is possibly TRBD1 (6 bases). Germline CDR1 is MGHRA and CDR2 is YSYEKL. The CDR3 runs to 15 residues. The V and J ends lost 0 bases and 4 bases respectively, with 10 bases between them. CDR3 nucleotide sequence: TGCGCCAGCAGCCAAGATGAAGGACAGGGAAACACCATATATTTT. This codes for CASSQDEGQGNTIYF.

As for this clone: A junction boundary mismatches the germline segment, possibly from a read error. V is TRBV7-7 and J is TRBJ2-5; TRBD2 aligns across 9 bases. The CDR3 has 16 amino acids. Germline V lookup: CDR1 SSHAT, CDR2 FNYEAQ (reference sequence). The CDR3 loop is CASSLSGGYRGETQYF. The CDR3 nucleotides read TGTGCTAGCAGCCTTAGCGGGGGCTATCGGGGGGAGACCCAGTACTTC. Full variable domain (outside the CDR3, taken from reference TRBV7-7 and TRBJ2-5): GAGVSQSPRYKVTKRGQDVTLRCDPISSHATLYWYQQALGQGPEFLTYFNYEAQPDKSGLPSDRFSAERPEGSISTLTIQRTEQRDSAMYRCASSLSGGYRGETQYFGPGTRLLVL.

V is TRBV6-5 and J is TRBJ1-2; 11 bases align to TRBD1. This CDR3 is built from 16 residues. Per the germline V gene, CDR1 is MNHEY and CDR2 is SVGAGI. V shed 2 bases and J 2 bases; nucleotides not matched to a gene: 4. The CDR3 sequence is CASSYQGDRGNYGYTF. The CDR3 DNA reads TGTGCCAGCAGTTACCAGGGGGACAGGGGGAACTATGGCTACACCTTC.

This sequence joins TRBV18 and TRBJ2-3; D is possibly TRBD1 (6 bases). Trimming removed 2 bases from V and 0 bases from J, with 12 bases in between. CDR3 length equals 16 residues. Per germline, CDR1 KGHSH and CDR2 LQKENI. As DNA, the CDR3 is TGTGCCAGCTCACCAAGACAGGTTCTAAGCACAGATACGCAGTATTTT. Translation: CASSPRQVLSTDTQYF. The full variable domain, in which reference TRBV18 and TRBJ2-3 provide the parts outside the CDR3, is NAGVMQNPRHLVRRRGQEARLRCSPMKGHSHVYWYRQLPEEGLKFMVYLQKENIIDESGMPKERFSAEFPKEGPSILRIQQVVRGDSAAYFCASSPRQVLSTDTQYFGPGTRLTVL.

V gene TRBV28 combines with J gene TRBJ1-4, with D possibly TRBD1 on 6 matching bases. Trimming pared 3 bases from V and 7 bases from J, leaving 12 bases between. This CDR3 has 14 residues. CDR1 is MDHEN, CDR2 SYDVKM, per germline. CDR3 sequence reads: CASSLVRGAEKLFF. As DNA, the CDR3 is TGTGCCAGCAGTTTGGTCAGGGGCGCTGAAAAACTGTTTTTT.

The V gene is TRBV6-5, the J gene TRBJ1-4; D is possibly TRBD1 (5 bases). The germline V and J ends were trimmed by 2 bases and 6 bases, with 10 bases remaining between them. The CDR3 contains 14 residues. Germline CDR1 is MNHEY and CDR2 is SVGAGI. The CDR3 bases are TGTGCCAGCAGTTACGGGGGGATGGATGAAAAACTGTTTTTT. Protein product: CASSYGGMDEKLFF.

The chain recombines TRBV3-1 (or the pseudogene TRBV3-2) with TRBJ2-4, with D perhaps TRBD2 (5 bases). CDR1 and CDR2 (germline): LGHDT, YNNKEL (reference sequence). V lost 4 bases, J lost 5 bases, and 15 bases lay in between. This CDR3 spans 15 amino acids. The CDR3: CASSLGTRAENIQYF. DNA of the CDR3: TGTGCCAGCAGCCTAGGCACGAGGGCGGAAAACATTCAGTACTTC.

The CDR3 DNA sequence: TGTGCCAGCAGCTCGACAGGGGCTTCTGGAAACACCATATATTTT. Protein: CASSSTGASGNTIYF. The chain recombines TRBV7-6 with TRBJ1-3; 8 positions agree with TRBD1. Germline V gene sequence: CDR1 SGHVS, CDR2 FNYEAQ. The V segment lost 4 bases and the J segment 1 base; nucleotides outside the gene matches: 3. The CDR3 has 15 amino acids.

This clone has only one observation. The chain employs TRBV18 and TRBJ2-7, with D possibly TRBD2 on 6 matching bases. Trimming took off 3 bases at V and 0 bases at J, with 9 bases between the two ends. The CDR3 spans 14 residues. Looked up from germline, CDR1 is KGHSH and CDR2 is LQKENI. This chain's CDR3 is CASSPEGGSYEQYF. The CDR3 region has the DNA TGTGCCAGCTCACCGGAGGGCGGCTCCTACGAGCAGTACTTC. The variable domain in full, with the rest retrieved from reference TRBV18 and TRBJ2-7, is NAGVMQNPRHLVRRRGQEARLRCSPMKGHSHVYWYRQLPEEGLKFMVYLQKENIIDESGMPKERFSAEFPKEGPSILRIQQVVRGDSAAYFCASSPEGGSYEQYFGPGTRLTVT.

The chain joins TRBV6-6 to TRBJ1-3; D is perhaps TRBD1 (6 bases). V lost 3 bases, J lost 5 bases, and 14 bases lay in between. There are 15 residues in the CDR3. The germline V gene has CDR1 MNHNY and CDR2 SVGAGI (reference sequence). For the CDR3, the DNA is TGTGCCAGCAGTTATGGGGCAGGGGAGAGAAACACCATATATTTT. Its protein is CASSYGAGERNTIYF.

The chain links TRBV7-9 to TRBJ1-2, with a possible D match to TRBD1 (6 bases). V lost 5 bases, J lost 2 bases, and 18 bases lay in between. Germline values: CDR1 SEHNR, CDR2 FQNEAQ (reference sequence). The CDR3 extends over 16 amino acids. CDR3 protein: CASSPPDRRINYGYTF. The CDR3 DNA is TGTGCCAGCAGCCCCCCAGACAGGCGAATAAACTATGGCTACACCTTC.

This chain uses TRBV25-1 with TRBJ2-5; D is uncertain. Germline V gene lookup returns CDR1 MGHDK and CDR2 SYGVNS. V was clipped by 1 base and J by 5 bases, with 11 bases between them. This CDR3 comprises 14 residues. The chain's CDR3 is CASSESNSIETQYF. The CDR3 DNA sequence: TGTGCCAGCAGTGAATCGAACAGTATCGAGACCCAGTACTTC.

V gene TRBV5-1 combines with J gene TRBJ2-5; 9 bases map to TRBD2. CDR3 length: 17 residues. V trimming: 0 bases; J trimming: 4 bases; junction bases outside the gene matches: 10. Per germline, CDR1 SGHRS and CDR2 YFSETQ. The CDR3 bases are TGCGCCAGCAGCTTGGCCGATCTTAGCGGGGGTGGAGAGACCCAGTACTTC. Its translation is CASSLADLSGGGETQYF.

The V gene is TRBV5-1, the J gene TRBJ1-4, with D possibly matching TRBD1 (5 bases). The germline V gene has CDR1 SGHRS and CDR2 YFSETQ. This CDR3 has 16 residues. Trimming removed 0 bases at V and 7 bases at J, with 16 bases between. CDR3 protein: CASSLGPRTRGEKLFF. The CDR3 coding sequence is TGCGCCAGCAGCTTGGGGCCACGCACAAGGGGTGAAAAACTGTTTTTT.

This chain connects TRBV2 to TRBJ2-3, with a tentative D call TRBD1 (6 bases). With 9 bases removed from V and 5 bases from J, the gap between germline ends came to 18 bases. From germline, CDR1 is SNHLY and CDR2 FYNNEI. The CDR3 runs to 14 residues. The CDR3 here is CASLGARERDTQYF. For the CDR3, the DNA is TGTGCCAGTCTGGGGGCCAGGGAGAGAGATACGCAGTATTTT.

J is TRBJ2-3 and V is TRBV5-1; D uncertain. The germline V gene encodes CDR1 SGHRS and CDR2 YFSETQ. This CDR3 contains 13 residues. The ends were cut back, 4 bases at V and 0 bases at J, with 6 bases in the middle. The CDR3 sequence: CASSTPSTDTQYF. CDR3 bases: TGCGCCAGCAGCACTCCTAGCACAGATACGCAGTATTTT.

V gene TRBV2 combines with J gene TRBJ2-2; 14 bases fit TRBD2. In germline, CDR1 is SNHLY, CDR2 FYNNEI. This CDR3 spans 16 amino acids. V trimming: 6 bases; J trimming: 4 bases; junction bases outside the gene matches: 4. CDR3 sequence: CASRGTSGGPTGELFF. CDR3 nucleotide sequence: TGTGCCAGCAGGGGGACTAGCGGGGGCCCCACCGGGGAGCTGTTTTTT.

The chain recombines TRBV5-4 with TRBJ1-2; the D gene is possibly TRBD1 (5 bases). With 1 base removed from V and 3 bases from J, the gap between germline ends came to 10 bases. The CDR3 runs to 14 residues. Germline CDR1 is SGHNT and CDR2 is YYREEE (reference sequence). Here the CDR3 reads CASSLLQTDYGYTF. The CDR3 nucleotides read TGTGCCAGCAGCTTGTTACAGACAGACTATGGCTACACCTTC.

The chain has TRBV5-1 and TRBJ1-5; no clear D. Germline values: CDR1 SGHRS, CDR2 YFSETQ. Deletions cut 4 bases from V and 5 bases from J, with 16 bases between. This CDR3 comprises 15 residues. CDR3 in amino acids: CASSIEPNRDQPQHF. CDR3 nucleotides: TGCGCCAGCAGCATAGAACCCAATCGGGATCAGCCCCAGCATTTT. The whole variable domain, filled in from reference TRBV5-1 and TRBJ1-5, reads KAGVTQTPRYLIKTRGQQVTLSCSPISGHRSVSWYQQTPGQGLQFLFEYFSETQRNKGNFPGRFSGRQFSNSRSEMNVSTLELGDSALYLCASSIEPNRDQPQHFGDGTRLSIL.

As regards this clone: Other nucleotide sequences from this sample produce the same CDR3. The V gene is TRBV9, the J gene TRBJ2-1; 10 nucleotides agree with TRBD2. Looked up from germline, CDR1 is SGDLS and CDR2 is YYNGEE. The CDR3 extends over 15 amino acids. V lost 0 bases and J lost 8; bases outside the gene matches: 5. CDR3 coding DNA: TGTGCCAGCAGCGTAGAAGGACTAGCGGCCGATGAGCAGTTCTTC. Its translation is CASSVEGLAADEQFF.

This rearrangement joins TRBV2 to TRBJ2-7; a possible D gene is TRBD1 (5 bases). The germline V gene encodes CDR1 SNHLY and CDR2 FYNNEI. There are 12 residues in the CDR3. Between the trimmed V and J ends, which lost 8 bases and 1 base, there was a span of 9 bases. This CDR3 reads CASRAGSYEQYF. In nucleotides, the CDR3 is TGTGCCAGCCGGGCAGGGTCCTACGAGCAGTACTTC.

V usage is TRBV11-2 and J usage is TRBJ2-3; 7 positions agree with TRBD2. Germline lookup yields CDR1 SGHAT and CDR2 FQNNGV. V lost 1 base to trimming and J lost 2 bases; unmatched junction nucleotides: 9. CDR3 length: 17 residues. CDR3 nucleotide sequence: TGTGCCAGCAGCTTAGTATGGTCGGGGGGAACCACAGATACGCAGTATTTT. Protein sequence: CASSLVWSGGTTDTQYF.

CDR3 coding DNA: TGTGCCAGCAGCTTTATACAGGGGTCTGGAAACACCATATATTTT. Its translation: CASSFIQGSGNTIYF. The chain recombines TRBV5-5 with TRBJ1-3; TRBD1 matches 7 bases. Germline CDR1 SGHKS, CDR2 YYEKEE (reference sequence). J lost 1 base, V lost 2 bases, and 3 bases had no gene match. The CDR3 has 15 amino acids.